Included here is one T cell receptor (beta chain) sequence, with context. Antigen specificity is unknown. TCRdb's copy holds only in-frame clones and misses some; the assay was immunoSEQ multiplex PCR. The sample comprises over 85,000 clones, around 81% of which are singletons, and 16% rests with the top ten. The data belong to a study of PD-1 blockade in classical Hodgkin lymphoma. Whole-study context: Nivolumab was given intravenously to patients at 3 mg/kg every 2 weeks. Overall study findings and caveats: Relapsed/refractory patients reportedly had the lowest baseline TCR diversity, below newly diagnosed patients, who were below healthy donors.

With no exception, relapse followed autologous stem cell transplantation in all patients, and brentuximab vedotin exposure varied. Patients had relapsed/refractory classical Hodgkin lymphoma with complete response, partial response or progressive disease as best response. The source is a human donor with classical Hodgkin lymphoma. Material: peripheral blood mononuclear cells (PBMCs), obtained before the second cycle of nivolumab.

The CDR3 coding sequence is TGTGCCAGCAGTTCGTGGGGACAGCACTATGGCTACACCTTC. Its translation: CASSSWGQHYGYTF. The V gene is TRBV27, the J gene TRBJ1-2; TRBD1 agrees at 7 bases. The CDR3 runs 14 residues. The germline V gene encodes CDR1 MNHEY and CDR2 SMNVEV (reference sequence). The V gene end was trimmed by 4 bases and the J gene end by 3 bases; junction bases not matched to a gene: 5.